This T cell receptor beta chain was identified in a study of monozygotic twins with inflammatory bowel disease. Study-level results: TCRbeta inverse Simpson diversity was decreased in IBD patients versus healthy co-twins. People with IBD had fewer clonotypes in common with others than healthy twins did, especially with disease activity. Patient repertoires may have gained variability from differing immunosuppressive treatments.

cDNA synthesis was performed in eight separate reactions for each sample. After re-calling the 5' RACE reads, TCRdb lists one entry per CDR3 protein, DNA absent. This specimen shows roughly 150,000 distinct CDR3 sequences; the ten leading clones hold over 1%. As concerns this clonotype: What it binds is unknown.

This CDR3 comprises 16 residues. Germline CDR1 MGHRA, CDR2 YSYEKL. The source material was blood. The chain employs TRBV4-1 and TRBJ1-1. The sequence was obtained from a human donor with ulcerative colitis or Crohn's disease, or a healthy co-twin of an affected twin (not recorded which). CDR3 loop: CASRDQQAIRNTEAFF.